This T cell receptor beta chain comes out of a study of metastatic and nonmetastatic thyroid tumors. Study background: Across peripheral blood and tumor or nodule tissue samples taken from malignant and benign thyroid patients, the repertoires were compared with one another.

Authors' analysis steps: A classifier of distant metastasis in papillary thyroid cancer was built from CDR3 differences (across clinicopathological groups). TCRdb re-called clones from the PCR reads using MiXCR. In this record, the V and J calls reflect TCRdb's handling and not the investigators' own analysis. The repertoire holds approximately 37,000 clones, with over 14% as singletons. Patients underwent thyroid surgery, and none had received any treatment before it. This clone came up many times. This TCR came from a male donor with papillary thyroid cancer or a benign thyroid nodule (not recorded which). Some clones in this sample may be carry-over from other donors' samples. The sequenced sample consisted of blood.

CDR3 protein: CASSGTGGFGYTF. CDR3 DNA sequence: TGTGCCAGTAGTGGGACAGGGGGCTTTGGCTACACCTTC. This sequence joins TRBV19 and TRBJ1-2, with 12 positions matching TRBD1. V lost 5 bases and J lost 7; bases outside the gene matches: 2. CDR1 and CDR2 from the germline V gene are LNHDA and SQIVND (reference sequence). The CDR3 is 13 residues long. The whole variable domain, remainder taken from reference TRBV19 and TRBJ1-2, is DGGITQSPKYLFRKEGQNVTLSCEQNLNHDAMYWYRQDPGQGLRLIYYSQIVNDFQKGDIAEGYSVSREKKESFPLTVTSAQKNPTAFYLCASSGTGGFGYTFGSGTRLTVV.